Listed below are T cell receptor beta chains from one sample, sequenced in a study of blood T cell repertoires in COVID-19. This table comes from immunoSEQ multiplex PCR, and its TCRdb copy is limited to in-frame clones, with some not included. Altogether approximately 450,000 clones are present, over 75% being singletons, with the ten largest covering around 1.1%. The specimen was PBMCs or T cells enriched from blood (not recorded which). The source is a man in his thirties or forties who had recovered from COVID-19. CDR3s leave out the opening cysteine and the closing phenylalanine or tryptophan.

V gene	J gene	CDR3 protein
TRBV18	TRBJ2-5	ASSPPGQGAKRTQY
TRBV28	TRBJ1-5	ASSTDRGRRQPQH
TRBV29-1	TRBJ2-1	SGGRPGTNEQF
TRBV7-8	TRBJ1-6	ATSHLSNSPLH
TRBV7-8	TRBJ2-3	ASSLTGTDTQY
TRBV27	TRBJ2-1	ASFSGLAGNEQF
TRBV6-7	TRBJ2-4	ASSSPGQGAYIQY
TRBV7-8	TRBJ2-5	ASSFGRVETQY
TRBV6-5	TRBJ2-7	ATGIWREGYEQY
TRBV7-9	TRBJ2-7	ASSSIVRTESYEQY
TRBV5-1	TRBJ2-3	ASSASGSTDTQY
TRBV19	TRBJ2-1	ASSNLKAGFNEQF
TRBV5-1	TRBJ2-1	ASSFTGLAGVYNEQF
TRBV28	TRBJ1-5	ASSLGSHSQPQH
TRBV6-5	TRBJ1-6	ASSPRAGNNSPLH
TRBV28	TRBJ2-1	ASSLRPGRGYSYNEQF
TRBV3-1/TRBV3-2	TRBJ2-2	ASSRAGNTGELF
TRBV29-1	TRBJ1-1	SVAKQGTEAF
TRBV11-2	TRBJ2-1	ASSPRTSGRSGNEQF
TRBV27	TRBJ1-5	ASSLSGPPLGNQPQH
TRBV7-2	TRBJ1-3	ASSFQGSPASGNTIY
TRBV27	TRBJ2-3	ASTSRGLAGLTDTQY
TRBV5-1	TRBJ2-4	ANPTRGQLLAKNIQY
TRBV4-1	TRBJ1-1	ASSQYGTGNTEAF
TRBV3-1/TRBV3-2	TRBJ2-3	ASSHTSGRAGTDTQY
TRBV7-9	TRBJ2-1	ASSLGLAETYNEQF
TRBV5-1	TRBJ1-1	ASSPGHLSTAEAF
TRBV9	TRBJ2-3	ASSSGLADTDTQY
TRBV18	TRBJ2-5	ASSPGLAGEETQY
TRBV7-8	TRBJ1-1	ASSTERTGGARARAF
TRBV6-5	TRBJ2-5	ASSTGIETQY
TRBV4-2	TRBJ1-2	ASSQDTVRGQNGYT
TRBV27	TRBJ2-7	ASSLNGGGPYEQY
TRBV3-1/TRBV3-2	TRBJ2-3	ASSLDSSTDTQY
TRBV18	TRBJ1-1	ASSPNSREVGTEAF
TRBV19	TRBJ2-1	ASSIRGLGGSSYNEQF
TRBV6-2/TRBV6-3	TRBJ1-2	ASSPPGNAGYT
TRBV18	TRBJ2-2	ASSPRQTGELF
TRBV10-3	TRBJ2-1	AISPSRSYNEQF
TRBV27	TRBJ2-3	ASSLRAKPRGTDTQY
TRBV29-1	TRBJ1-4	SVRTGMDEKLF
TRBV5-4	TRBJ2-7	ASSLAGEQY
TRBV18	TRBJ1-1	ASSLGLLSNTEAF
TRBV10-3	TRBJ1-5	AISDGNQPQH
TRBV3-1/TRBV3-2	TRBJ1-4	ASSPPGQGNEKLF
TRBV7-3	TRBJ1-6	ASSPGGAGSPLH
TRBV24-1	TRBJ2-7	ATSDPSGTGSYEQY
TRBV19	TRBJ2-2	ASRDLQNTGELF
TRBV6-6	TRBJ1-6	ASSLDGGNSPLH
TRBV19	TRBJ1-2	ASSIAGSVYGYT
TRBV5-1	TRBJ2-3	ASSRASGSTDTQY
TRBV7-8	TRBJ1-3	ASRGQGVSGNTIY
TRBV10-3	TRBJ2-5	ATLDRVGETQY
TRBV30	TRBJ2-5	AWKVGGGETQY
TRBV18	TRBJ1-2	ASSPGKGDTYGYT
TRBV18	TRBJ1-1	ASSSKVRGEAF
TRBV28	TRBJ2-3	ASSLRGDTQY
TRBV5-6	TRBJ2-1	ASSLGRDNEQF